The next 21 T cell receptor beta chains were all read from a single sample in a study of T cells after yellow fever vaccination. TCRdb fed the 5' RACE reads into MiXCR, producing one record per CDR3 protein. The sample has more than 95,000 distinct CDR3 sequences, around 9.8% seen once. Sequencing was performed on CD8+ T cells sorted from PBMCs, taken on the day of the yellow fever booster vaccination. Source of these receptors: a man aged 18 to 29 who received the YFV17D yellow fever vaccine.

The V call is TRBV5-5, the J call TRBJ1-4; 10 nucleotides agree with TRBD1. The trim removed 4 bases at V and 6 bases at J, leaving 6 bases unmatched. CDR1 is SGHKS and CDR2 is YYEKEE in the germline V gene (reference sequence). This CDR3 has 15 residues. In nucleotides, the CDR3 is TGTGCCAGCAGCACGGTAGGGACAGGGGATGAAAAACTGTTTTTT. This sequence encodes CASSTVGTGDEKLFF.

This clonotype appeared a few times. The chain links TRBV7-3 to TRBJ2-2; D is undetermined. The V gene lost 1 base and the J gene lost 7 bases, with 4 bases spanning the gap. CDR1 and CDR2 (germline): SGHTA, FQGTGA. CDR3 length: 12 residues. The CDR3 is CASSLSNGELFF. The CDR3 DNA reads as TGTGCCAGCAGCTTAAGTAACGGGGAGCTGTTTTTT. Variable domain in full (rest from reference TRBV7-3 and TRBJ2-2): GAGVSQTPSNKVTEKGKYVELRCDPISGHTALYWYRQSLGQGPEFLIYFQGTGAADDSGLPNDRFFAVRPEGSVSTLKIQRTERGDSAVYLCASSLSNGELFFGEGSRLTVL.

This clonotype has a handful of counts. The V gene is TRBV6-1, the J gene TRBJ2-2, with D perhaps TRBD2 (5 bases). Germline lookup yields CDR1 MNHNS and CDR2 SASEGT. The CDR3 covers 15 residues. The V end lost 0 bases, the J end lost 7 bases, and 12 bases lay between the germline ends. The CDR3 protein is CASSEAIGMFGELFF. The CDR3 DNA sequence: TGTGCCAGCAGTGAAGCGATCGGGATGTTCGGGGAGCTGTTTTTT.

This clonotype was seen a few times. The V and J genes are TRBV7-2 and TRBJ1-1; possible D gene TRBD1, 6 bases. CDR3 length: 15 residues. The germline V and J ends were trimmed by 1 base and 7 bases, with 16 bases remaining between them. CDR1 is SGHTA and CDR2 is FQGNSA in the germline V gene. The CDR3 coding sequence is TGTGCCAGCAGCTTAGTAGGGGGGCCTGGGCGTGAAGCTTTCTTT. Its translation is CASSLVGGPGREAFF.

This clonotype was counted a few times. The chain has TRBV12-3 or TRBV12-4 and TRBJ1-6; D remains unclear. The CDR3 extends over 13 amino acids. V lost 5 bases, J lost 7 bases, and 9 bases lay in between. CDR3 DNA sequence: TGTGCCAGCAGTCGAGGGTTCAATTCACCCCTCCACTTT. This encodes CASSRGFNSPLHF.

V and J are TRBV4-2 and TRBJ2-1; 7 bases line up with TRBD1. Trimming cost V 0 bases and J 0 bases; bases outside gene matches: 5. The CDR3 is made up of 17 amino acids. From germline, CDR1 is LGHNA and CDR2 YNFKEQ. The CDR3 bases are TGTGCCAGCAGCCAAGAGGGGGACAGCTACTCCTACAATGAGCAGTTCTTC. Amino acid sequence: CASSQEGDSYSYNEQFF.

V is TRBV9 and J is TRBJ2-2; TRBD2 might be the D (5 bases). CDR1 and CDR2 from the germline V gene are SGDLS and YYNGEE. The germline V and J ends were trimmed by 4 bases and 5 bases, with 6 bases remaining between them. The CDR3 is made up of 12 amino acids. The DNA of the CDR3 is TGTGCCAGCAGCACGGGGACCGGGGAGCTGTTTTTT. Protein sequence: CASSTGTGELFF.

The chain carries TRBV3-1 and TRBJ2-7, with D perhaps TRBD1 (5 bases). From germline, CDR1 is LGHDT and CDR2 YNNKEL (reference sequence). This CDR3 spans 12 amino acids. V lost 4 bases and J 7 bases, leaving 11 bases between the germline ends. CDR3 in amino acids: CASSLGAGEQYF. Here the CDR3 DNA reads TGTGCCAGCAGCCTTGGGGCCGGGGAGCAGTACTTC.

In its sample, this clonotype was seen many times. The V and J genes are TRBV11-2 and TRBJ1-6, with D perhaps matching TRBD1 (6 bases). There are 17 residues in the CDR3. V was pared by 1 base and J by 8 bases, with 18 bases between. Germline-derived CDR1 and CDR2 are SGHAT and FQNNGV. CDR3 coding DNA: TGTGCCAGCAGCTTAGGGCGGACGGGACAAAAGGATTCACCCCTCCACTTT. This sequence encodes CASSLGRTGQKDSPLHF. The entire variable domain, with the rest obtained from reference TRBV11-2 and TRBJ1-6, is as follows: EAGVAQSPRYKIIEKRQSVAFWCNPISGHATLYWYQQILGQGPKLLIQFQNNGVVDDSQLPKDRFSAERLKGVDSTLKIQPAKLEDSAVYLCASSLGRTGQKDSPLHFGNGTRLTVT.

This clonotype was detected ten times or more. CDR3 sequence reads: CASSSQRGGQETQYF. Written as DNA, the CDR3 is TGCGCCAGCAGCAGTCAACGCGGGGGTCAAGAGACCCAGTACTTC. The chain recombines TRBV4-3 with TRBJ2-5, with 7 bases fitting TRBD2. With 5 bases clipped from V and 2 bases from J, the junction kept 8 bases outside the gene matches. There are 15 residues in the CDR3. The germline gives CDR1 LGHNA, CDR2 YSLEER.

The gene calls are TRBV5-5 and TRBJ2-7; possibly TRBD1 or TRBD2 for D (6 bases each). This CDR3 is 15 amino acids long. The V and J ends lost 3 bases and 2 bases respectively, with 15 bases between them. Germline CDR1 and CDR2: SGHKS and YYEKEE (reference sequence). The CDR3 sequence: CASSWGAGGTYEQYF. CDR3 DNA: TGTGCCAGCAGCTGGGGGGCAGGCGGTACCTACGAGCAGTACTTC. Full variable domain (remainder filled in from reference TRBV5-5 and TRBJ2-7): DAGVTQSPTHLIKTRGQQVTLRCSPISGHKSVSWYQQVLGQGPQFIFQYYEKEERGRGNFPDRFSARQFPNYSSELNVNALLLGDSALYLCASSWGAGGTYEQYFGPGTRLTVT.

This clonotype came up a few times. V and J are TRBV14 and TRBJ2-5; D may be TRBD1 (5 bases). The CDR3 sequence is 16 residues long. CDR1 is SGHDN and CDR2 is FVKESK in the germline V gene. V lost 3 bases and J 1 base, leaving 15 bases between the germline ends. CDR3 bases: TGTGCCAGCAGCCAGACAGCTTCTCGTCCCCAAGAGACCCAGTACTTC. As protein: CASSQTASRPQETQYF.

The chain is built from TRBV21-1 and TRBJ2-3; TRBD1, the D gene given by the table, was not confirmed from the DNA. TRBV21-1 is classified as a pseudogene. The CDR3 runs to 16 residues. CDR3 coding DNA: TGTGCCAGCAGTCCAAAGGGGACAGAGAGCACAGATACGCAGTATTTT. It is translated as CASSPKGTESTDTQYF.

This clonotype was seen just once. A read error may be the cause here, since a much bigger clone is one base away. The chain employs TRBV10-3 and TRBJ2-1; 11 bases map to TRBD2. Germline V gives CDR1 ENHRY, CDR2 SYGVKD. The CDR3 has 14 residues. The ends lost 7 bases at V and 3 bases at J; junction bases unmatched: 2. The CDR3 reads CAIILAGDYNEQFF. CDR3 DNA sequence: TGTGCCATCATACTAGCGGGGGACTACAATGAGCAGTTCTTC.

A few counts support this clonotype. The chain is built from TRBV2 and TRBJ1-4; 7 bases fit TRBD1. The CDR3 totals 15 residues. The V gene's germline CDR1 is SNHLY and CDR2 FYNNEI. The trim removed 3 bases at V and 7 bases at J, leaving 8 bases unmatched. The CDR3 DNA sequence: TGTGCCAGCAGTGATTTGCAGGGGGAGTCTGAAAAACTGTTTTTT. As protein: CASSDLQGESEKLFF. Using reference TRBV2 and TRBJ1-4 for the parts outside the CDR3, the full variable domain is EPEVTQTPSHQVTQMGQEVILRCVPISNHLYFYWYRQILGQKVEFLVSFYNNEISEKSEIFDDQFSVERPDGSNFTLKIRSTKLEDSAMYFCASSDLQGESEKLFFGSGTQLSVL.

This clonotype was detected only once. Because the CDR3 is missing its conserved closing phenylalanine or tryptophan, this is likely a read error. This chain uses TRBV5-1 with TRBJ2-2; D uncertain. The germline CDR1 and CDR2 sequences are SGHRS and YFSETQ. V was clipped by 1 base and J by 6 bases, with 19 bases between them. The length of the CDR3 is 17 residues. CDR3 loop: CASSLKYLRGYAGELFL. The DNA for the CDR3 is TGCGCCAGCAGCTTGAAGTACCTAAGAGGATATGCCGGGGAGCTGTTTCTT.

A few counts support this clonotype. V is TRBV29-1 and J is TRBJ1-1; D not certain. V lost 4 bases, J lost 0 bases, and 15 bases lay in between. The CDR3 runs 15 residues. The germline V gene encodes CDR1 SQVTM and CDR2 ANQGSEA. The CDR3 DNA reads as TGCAGCGTTGTTTCGGCGAAAACCATGAACACTGAAGCTTTCTTT. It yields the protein CSVVSAKTMNTEAFF.

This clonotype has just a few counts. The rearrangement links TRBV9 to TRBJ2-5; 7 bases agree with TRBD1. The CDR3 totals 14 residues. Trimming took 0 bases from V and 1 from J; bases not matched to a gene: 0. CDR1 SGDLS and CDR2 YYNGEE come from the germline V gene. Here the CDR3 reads CASSVDRGQETQYF. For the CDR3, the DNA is TGTGCCAGCAGCGTAGACAGGGGCCAAGAGACCCAGTACTTC.

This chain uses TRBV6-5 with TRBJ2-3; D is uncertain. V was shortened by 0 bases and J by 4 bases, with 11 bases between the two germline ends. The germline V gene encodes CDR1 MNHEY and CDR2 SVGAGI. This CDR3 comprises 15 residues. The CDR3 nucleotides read TGTGCCAGCAGTTACTCTGAGCCCCGGTCAGATACGCAGTATTTT. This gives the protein CASSYSEPRSDTQYF.

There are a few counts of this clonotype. CDR3 region: CASTGQGASGELFF. As DNA, the CDR3 is TGTGCCAGTACTGGACAGGGGGCGTCCGGGGAGCTGTTTTTT. The chain joins TRBV19 to TRBJ2-2, with 11 nucleotides matching TRBD1. Germline V lookup: CDR1 LNHDA, CDR2 SQIVND (reference sequence). V was pared by 7 bases and J by 6 bases, with 4 bases of the junction left unmatched. CDR3 size: 14 residues.

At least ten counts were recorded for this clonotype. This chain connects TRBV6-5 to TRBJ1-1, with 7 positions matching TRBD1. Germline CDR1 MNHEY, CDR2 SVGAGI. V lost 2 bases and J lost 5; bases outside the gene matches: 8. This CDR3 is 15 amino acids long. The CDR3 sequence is CASSYRGGIGTEAFF. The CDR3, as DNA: TGTGCCAGCAGTTACCGAGGGGGCATAGGGACTGAAGCTTTCTTT.